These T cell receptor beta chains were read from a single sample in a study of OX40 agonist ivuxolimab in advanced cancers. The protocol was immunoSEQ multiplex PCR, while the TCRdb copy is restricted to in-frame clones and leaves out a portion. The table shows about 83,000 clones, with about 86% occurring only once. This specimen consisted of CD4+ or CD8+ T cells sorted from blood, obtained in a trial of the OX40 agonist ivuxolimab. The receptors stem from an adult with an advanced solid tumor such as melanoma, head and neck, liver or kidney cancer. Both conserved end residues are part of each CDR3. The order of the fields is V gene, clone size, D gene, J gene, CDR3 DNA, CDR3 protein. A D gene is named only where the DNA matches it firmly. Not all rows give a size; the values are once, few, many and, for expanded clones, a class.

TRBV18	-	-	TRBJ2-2	TGTGCCAGCTCACTGGAGACTATTTCCGGGGAGCTGTTTTTT	CASSLETISGELFF
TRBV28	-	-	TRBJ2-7	TGTGCCAGCGTATCGAGGTACGAGCAGTACTTC	CASVSRYEQYF
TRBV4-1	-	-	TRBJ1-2	TGCGCCAGCAGCCAAGATAGCTCAATGGTGACAACTAACTATGGCTACACCTTC	CASSQDSSMVTTNYGYTF
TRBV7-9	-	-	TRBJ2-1	TGTGCCAGCAGCTTTGACTATACCGACAATGAGCAGTTCTTC	CASSFDYTDNEQFF
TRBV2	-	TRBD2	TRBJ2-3	TGTGCCAGCGACGACACTAGCGGGGGGAGCACAGATACGCAGTATTTT	CASDDTSGGSTDTQYF
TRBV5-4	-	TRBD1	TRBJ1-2	TGTGCCAGCAGCGTACCGACAGGGTTTTCGGATGGCTACACCTTC	CASSVPTGFSDGYTF
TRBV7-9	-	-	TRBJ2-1	TGTGCCAGCAGCTTAACGGGGGGCCCCTACAATGAGCAGTTCTTC	CASSLTGGPYNEQFF
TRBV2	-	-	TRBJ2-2	TGTGCCAGCAGTACCTCGAACACCGGGGAGCTGTTTTTT	CASSTSNTGELFF
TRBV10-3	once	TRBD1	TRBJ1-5	TGTGCCATCAGTGATGGACAGGGGGCTGTTAATCAGCCCCAGCATTTT	CAISDGQGAVNQPQHF
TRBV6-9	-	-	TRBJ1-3	TGTGCCAGCAGTTACACTACAAGTGGAAACACCATATATTTT	CASSYTTSGNTIYF
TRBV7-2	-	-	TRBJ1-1	TGTGCCAGCAGCTTAGCAGGCAGGGAAGGTCCTGAAGCTTTCTTT	CASSLAGREGPEAFF
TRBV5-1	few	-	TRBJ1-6	TGCGCCAGCAGCTTGGCCGGTTTGCCCCTCCACTTT	CASSLAGLPLHF
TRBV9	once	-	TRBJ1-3	TGTGCCACTTCACTAGGCAACTCTGGAAACACCATATATTTT	CATSLGNSGNTIYF
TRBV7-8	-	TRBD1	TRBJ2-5	TGTGCCAGCAGCTTTGGGACAGTCCCTGAGACCCAGTACTTC	CASSFGTVPETQYF
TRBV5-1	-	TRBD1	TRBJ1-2	TGCGCCAGCAGCTTGTGGACAGGGAACCCCTACACCTTC	CASSLWTGNPYTF
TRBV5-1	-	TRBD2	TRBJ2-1	TGCGCCAGCAGCTTACAGCGGGGGCCTCTCGGGGATGAGCAGTTCTTC	CASSLQRGPLGDEQFF
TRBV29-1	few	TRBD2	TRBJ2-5	TGCAGCGTTGAGGTGTCTAGCGGGTCCGGGACCCAGTACTTC	CSVEVSSGSGTQYF
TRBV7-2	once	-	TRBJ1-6	TGTGCCAGCAGCTCATCTGATTCACCCCTCCACTTT	CASSSSDSPLHF
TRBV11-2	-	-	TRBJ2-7	TGTGCCAGCAGCCTGGACAGTTCCTACGAGCAGTACTTC	CASSLDSSYEQYF
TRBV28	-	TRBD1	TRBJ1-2	TGTGCCAGCACCAGGATCAGGGGGACAGGGGGCTTTGGCTACACCTTC	CASTRIRGTGGFGYTF
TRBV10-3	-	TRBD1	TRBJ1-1	TGTGCCATCAGTGCCGGACAGGGGATAAACGCTTTCTTT	CAISAGQGINAFF
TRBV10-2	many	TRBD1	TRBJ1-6	TGCGCCAGCAGTCCCGACAGGGACTCACCCCTCCACTTT	CASSPDRDSPLHF
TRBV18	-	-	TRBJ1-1	TGTGCCAGCTCACCGGGCAGGGACACTGAAGCTTTCTTT	CASSPGRDTEAFF
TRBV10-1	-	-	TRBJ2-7	TGCGCCAGCGGGGACGTCGAGTACTTC	CASGDVEYF
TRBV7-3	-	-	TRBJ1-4	TGTGCCAGCAGCCGAACAGGCACCGCTAATGAAAAACTGTTTTTT	CASSRTGTANEKLFF
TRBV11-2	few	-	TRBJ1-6	TGTGCCAGCAGCTTAGATCTAGCGGGGAATAATTCACCCCTCCACTTT	CASSLDLAGNNSPLHF
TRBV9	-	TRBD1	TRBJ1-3	TGTGCCAGCAGCGTAACAGGGACAGTCTCTGGAAACACCATATATTTT	CASSVTGTVSGNTIYF
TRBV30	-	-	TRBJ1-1	TGTGCCTGGAAAGGCGGGTGGCAAGCTTTCTTT	CAWKGGWQAFF
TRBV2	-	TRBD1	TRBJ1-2	TGTGCCAGCAGCTTGCACAGGGGCTATGGCTACACCTTC	CASSLHRGYGYTF
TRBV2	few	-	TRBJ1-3	TGTGCCAGCAGTCGGGAGAGGGGAAACACCATATATTTT	CASSRERGNTIYF
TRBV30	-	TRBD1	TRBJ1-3	TGTGCCTGGAGTTACGACAGGGGGCCAGGAAACACCATATATTTT	CAWSYDRGPGNTIYF
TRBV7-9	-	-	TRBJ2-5	TGTGCCAGCAGCTGGGACGTGAGAATGGGCTCGGAAGAGACCCAGTACTTC	CASSWDVRMGSEETQYF
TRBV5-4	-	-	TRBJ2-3	TGTGCCAGCACCCCAACCCGCGGGGACACAGATACGCAGTATTTT	CASTPTRGDTDTQYF
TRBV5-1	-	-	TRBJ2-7	TGCGCCAGCAGATCACTGGTCGGGGTTAGCTCCTACGAGCAGTACTTC	CASRSLVGVSSYEQYF
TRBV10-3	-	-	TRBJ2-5	TGTGCCACCCTGGGGATGGGTTCGGGGTACCAAGAGACCCAGTACTTC	CATLGMGSGYQETQYF
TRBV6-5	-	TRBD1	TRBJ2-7	TGTGCCAGCAGTCCCGGGACAGGGGGCTTCGAGCAGTACTTC	CASSPGTGGFEQYF
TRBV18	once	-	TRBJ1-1	TGTGCCAGCTCACCGCCAGGGTTTCGAGACACAATGAACACTGAAGCTTTCTTT	CASSPPGFRDTMNTEAFF
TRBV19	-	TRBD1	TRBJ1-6	TGTGCCAGTAGTAGAGGGGACAGGGGTAATTCACCCCTCCACTTT	CASSRGDRGNSPLHF
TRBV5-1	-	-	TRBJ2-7	TGCGCCAGCAGCACGGATCACCTACTCTACGAGCAGTACTTC	CASSTDHLLYEQYF